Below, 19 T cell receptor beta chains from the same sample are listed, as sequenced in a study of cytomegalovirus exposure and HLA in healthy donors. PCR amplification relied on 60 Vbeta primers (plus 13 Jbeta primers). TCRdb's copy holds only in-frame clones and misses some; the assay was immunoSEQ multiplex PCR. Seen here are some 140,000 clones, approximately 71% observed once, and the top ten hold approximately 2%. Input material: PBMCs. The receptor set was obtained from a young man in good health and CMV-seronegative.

CDR3 protein: CASSFYRGLLCSNQPQHF. In DNA, the CDR3 is TGTGCCAGCAGCTTTTACAGGGGGCTTCTCTGCAGCAATCAGCCCCAGCATTTT. The genes are TRBV7-6 and TRBJ1-5; 9 bases line up with TRBD1. V shed 3 bases, J shed 1 base, and the junction held 10 bases outside the gene matches. Germline V gives CDR1 SGHVS, CDR2 FNYEAQ. This CDR3 is 18 amino acids long.

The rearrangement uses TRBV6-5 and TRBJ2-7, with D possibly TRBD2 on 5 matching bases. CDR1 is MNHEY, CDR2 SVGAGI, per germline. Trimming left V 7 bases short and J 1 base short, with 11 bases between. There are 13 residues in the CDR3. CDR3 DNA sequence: TGTGCCAGCAAGCCTGGGAGTTCCTACGAGCAGTACTTC. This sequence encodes CASKPGSSYEQYF.

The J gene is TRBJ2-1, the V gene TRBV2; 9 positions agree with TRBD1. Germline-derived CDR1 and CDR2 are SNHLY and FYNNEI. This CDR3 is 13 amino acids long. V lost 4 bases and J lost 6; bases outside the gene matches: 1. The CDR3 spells CASSGQGGNEQFF. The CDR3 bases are TGTGCCAGCAGTGGACAGGGGGGCAATGAGCAGTTCTTC.

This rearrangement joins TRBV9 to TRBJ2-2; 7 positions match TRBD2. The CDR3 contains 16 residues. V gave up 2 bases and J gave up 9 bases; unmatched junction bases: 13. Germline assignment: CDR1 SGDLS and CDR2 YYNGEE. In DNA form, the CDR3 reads TGTGCCAGCAGCGTTGAGCGGGGACCCCAAACCAGGGAGCTGTTTTTT. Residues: CASSVERGPQTRELFF.

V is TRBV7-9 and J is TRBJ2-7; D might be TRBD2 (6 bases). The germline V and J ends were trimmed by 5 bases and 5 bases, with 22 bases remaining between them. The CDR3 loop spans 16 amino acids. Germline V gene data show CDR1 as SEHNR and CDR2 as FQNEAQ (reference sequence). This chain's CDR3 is CASSRGGIPLFHEQYF. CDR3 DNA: TGTGCCAGCAGCCGGGGCGGGATCCCCCTATTCCACGAGCAGTACTTC.

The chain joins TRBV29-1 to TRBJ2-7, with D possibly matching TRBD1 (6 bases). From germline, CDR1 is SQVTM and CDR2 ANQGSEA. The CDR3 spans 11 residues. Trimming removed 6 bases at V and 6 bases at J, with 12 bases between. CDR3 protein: CSVRTGSEQYF. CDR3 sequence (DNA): TGCAGCGTCCGTACAGGGTCCGAGCAGTACTTC.

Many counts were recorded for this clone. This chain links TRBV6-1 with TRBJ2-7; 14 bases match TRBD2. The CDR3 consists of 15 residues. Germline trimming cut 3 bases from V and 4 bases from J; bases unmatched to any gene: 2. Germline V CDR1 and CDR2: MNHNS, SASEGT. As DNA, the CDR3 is TGTGCCAGCAGTGAGGGGACTAGCGGGAGTTACGAGCAGTACTTC. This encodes CASSEGTSGSYEQYF.

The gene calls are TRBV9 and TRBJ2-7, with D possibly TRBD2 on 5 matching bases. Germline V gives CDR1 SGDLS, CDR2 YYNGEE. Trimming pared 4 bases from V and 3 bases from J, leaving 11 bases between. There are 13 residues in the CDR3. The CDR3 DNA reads TGTGCCAGCAGCCCTGCGGCGGGCTACGAGCAGTACTTC. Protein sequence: CASSPAAGYEQYF.

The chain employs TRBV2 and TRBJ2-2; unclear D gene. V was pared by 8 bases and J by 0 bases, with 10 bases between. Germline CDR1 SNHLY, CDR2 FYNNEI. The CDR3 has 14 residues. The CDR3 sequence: CASVLLANTGELFF. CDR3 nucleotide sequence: TGTGCCAGCGTCCTCCTAGCGAACACCGGGGAGCTGTTTTTT. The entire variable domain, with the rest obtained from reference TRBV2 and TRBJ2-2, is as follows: EPEVTQTPSHQVTQMGQEVILRCVPISNHLYFYWYRQILGQKVEFLVSFYNNEISEKSEIFDDQFSVERPDGSNFTLKIRSTKLEDSAMYFCASVLLANTGELFFGEGSRLTVL.

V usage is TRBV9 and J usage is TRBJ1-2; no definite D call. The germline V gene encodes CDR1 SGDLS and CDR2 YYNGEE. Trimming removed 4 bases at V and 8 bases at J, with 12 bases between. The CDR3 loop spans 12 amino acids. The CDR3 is CASSHVTRGYTF. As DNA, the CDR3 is TGTGCCAGCAGCCACGTGACACGAGGCTACACCTTC.

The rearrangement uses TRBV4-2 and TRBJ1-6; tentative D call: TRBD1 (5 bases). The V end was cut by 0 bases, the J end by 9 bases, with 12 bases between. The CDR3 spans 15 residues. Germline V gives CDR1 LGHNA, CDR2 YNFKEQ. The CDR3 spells CASSQESGNFSPLHF. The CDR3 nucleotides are TGTGCCAGCAGCCAAGAATCAGGGAATTTTTCACCCCTCCACTTT.

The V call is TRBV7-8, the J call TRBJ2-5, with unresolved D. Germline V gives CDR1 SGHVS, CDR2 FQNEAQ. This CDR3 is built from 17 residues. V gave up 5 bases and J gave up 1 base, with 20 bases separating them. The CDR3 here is CASSILQMGPLQETQYF. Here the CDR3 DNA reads TGTGCCAGCAGCATACTACAAATGGGTCCTCTCCAAGAGACCCAGTACTTC.

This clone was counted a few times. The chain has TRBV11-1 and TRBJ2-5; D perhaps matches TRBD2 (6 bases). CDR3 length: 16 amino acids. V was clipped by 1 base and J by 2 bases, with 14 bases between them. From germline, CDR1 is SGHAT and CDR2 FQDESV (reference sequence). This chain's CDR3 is CASSLGRAGLQETQYF. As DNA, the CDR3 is TGTGCCAGCAGCTTAGGCAGGGCGGGACTTCAAGAGACCCAGTACTTC.

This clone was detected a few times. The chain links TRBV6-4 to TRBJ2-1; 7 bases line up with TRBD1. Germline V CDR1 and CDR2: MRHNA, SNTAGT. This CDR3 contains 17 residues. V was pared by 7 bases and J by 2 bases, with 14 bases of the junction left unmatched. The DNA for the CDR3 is TGTGCCAGCAAGCCAGACCTACGACAGGGAGCCTACAATGAGCAGTTCTTC. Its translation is CASKPDLRQGAYNEQFF.

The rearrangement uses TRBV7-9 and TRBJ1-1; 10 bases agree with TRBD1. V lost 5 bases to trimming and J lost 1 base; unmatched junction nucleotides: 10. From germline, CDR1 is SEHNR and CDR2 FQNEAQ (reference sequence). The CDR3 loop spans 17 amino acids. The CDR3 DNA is TGTGCCAGCAGCAACCGACAGGGGGCGGGGGGGAACACTGAAGCTTTCTTT. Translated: CASSNRQGAGGNTEAFF.

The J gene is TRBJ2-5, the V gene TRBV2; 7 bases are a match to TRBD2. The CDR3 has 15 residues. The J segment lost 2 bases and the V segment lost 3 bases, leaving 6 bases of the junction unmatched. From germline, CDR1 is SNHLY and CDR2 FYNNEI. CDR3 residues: CASSEFGRGQETQYF. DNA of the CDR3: TGTGCCAGCAGTGAGTTTGGGAGGGGTCAAGAGACCCAGTACTTC.

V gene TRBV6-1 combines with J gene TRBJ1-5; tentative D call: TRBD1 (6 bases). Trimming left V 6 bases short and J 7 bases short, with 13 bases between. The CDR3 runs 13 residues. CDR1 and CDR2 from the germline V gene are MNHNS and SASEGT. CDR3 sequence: CASRIQGLQPQHF. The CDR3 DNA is TGTGCCAGCAGGATACAGGGTTTACAGCCCCAGCATTTT.

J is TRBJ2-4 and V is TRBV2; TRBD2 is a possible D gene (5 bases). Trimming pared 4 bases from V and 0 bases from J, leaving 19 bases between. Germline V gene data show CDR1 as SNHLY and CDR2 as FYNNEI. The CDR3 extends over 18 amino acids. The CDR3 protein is CASSGDNRPGLAKNIQYF. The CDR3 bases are TGTGCCAGCAGTGGAGACAATAGGCCAGGACTAGCCAAAAACATTCAGTACTTC.

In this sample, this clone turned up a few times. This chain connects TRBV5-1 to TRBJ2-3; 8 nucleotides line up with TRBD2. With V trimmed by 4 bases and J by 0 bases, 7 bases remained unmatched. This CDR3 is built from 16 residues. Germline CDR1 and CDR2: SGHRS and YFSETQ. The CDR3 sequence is CASSRATGGSTDTQYF. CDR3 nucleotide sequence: TGCGCCAGCAGCAGAGCAACGGGAGGGAGCACAGATACGCAGTATTTT.